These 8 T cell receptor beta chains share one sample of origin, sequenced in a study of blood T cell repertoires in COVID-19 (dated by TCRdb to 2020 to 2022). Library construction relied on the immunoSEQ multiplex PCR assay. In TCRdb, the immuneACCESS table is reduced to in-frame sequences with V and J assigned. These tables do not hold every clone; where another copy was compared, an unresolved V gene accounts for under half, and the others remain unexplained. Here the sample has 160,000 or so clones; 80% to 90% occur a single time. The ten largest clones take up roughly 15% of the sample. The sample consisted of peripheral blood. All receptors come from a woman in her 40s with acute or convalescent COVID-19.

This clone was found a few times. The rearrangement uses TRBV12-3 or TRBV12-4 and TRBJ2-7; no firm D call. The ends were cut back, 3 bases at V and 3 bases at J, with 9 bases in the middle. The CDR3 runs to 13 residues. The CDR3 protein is CASSLSGFYEQYF. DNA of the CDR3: TGTGCCAGCAGTTTGTCAGGATTCTACGAGCAGTACTTC.

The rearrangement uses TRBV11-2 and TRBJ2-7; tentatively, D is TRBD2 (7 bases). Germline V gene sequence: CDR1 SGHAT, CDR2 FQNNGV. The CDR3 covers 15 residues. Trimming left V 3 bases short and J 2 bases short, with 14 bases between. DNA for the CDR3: TGTGCCAGCAGCTTGGGGAGGGGGACAACCTACGAGCAGTACTTC. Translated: CASSLGRGTTYEQYF.

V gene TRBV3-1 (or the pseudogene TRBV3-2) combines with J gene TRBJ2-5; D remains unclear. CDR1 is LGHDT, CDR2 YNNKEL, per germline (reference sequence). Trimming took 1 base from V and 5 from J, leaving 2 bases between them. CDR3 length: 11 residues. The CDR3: CASSQAETQYF. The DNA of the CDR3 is TGTGCCAGCAGCCAAGCGGAGACCCAGTACTTC.

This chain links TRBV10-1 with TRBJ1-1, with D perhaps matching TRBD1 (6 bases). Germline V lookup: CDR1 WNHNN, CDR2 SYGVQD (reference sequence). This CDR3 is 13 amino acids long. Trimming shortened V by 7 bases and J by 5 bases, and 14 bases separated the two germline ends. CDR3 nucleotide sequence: TGCGCCAGCATGCAGGGAGGGGGTACTGAAGCTTTCTTT. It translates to CASMQGGGTEAFF.

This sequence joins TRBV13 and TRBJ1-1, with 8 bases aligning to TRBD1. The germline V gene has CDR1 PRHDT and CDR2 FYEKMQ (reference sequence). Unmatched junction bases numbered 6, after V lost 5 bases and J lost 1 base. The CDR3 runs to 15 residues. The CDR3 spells CASSDVGTGNTEAFF. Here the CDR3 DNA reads TGTGCCAGCAGCGACGTTGGGACAGGGAACACTGAAGCTTTCTTT.

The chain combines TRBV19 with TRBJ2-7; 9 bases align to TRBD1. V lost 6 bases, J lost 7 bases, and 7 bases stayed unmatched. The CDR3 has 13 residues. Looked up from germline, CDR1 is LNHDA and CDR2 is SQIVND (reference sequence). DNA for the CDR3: TGTGCCAGTAGGGGACAGGGACTGTGGGAGCAGTACTTC. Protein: CASRGQGLWEQYF.

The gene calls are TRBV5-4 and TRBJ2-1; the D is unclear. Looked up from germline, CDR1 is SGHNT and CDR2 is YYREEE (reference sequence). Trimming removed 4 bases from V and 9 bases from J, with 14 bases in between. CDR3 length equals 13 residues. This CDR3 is CASSLKNRTEQFF. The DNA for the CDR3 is TGTGCCAGCAGCCTGAAAAATAGAACTGAGCAGTTCTTC. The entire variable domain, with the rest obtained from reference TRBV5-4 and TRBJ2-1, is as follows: ETGVTQSPTHLIKTRGQQVTLRCSSQSGHNTVSWYQQALGQGPQFIFQYYREEENGRGNFPPRFSGLQFPNYSSELNVNALELDDSALYLCASSLKNRTEQFFGPGTRLTVL.

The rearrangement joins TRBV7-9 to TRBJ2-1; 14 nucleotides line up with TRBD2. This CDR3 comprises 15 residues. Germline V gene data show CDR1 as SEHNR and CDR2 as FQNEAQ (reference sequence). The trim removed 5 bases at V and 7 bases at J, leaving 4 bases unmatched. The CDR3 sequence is CASSPGLAGGNEQFF. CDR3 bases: TGTGCCAGCAGCCCCGGACTAGCGGGAGGTAATGAGCAGTTCTTC.